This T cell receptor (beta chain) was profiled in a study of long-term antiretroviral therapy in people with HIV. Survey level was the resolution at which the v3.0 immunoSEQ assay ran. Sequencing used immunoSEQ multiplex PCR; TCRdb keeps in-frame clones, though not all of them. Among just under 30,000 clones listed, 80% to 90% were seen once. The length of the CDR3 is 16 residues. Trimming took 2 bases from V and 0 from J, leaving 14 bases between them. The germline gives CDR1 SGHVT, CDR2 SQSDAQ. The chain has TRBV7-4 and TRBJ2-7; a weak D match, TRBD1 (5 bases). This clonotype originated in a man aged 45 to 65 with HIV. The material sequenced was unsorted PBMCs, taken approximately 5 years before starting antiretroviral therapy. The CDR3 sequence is CASSLRGPDSSYEQYF. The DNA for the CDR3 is TGTGCCAGCAGCTTAAGAGGCCCAGACAGCTCCTACGAGCAGTACTTC.